What follows are 9 T cell receptor beta chains derived from one specimen sequenced in a study of shared clonotypes between healthy human individuals. TCRdb's copy holds only in-frame clones and misses some; the assay was immunoSEQ multiplex PCR. The sample holds about 2.2 million clones, roughly 93% seen once. The naive CD8 subset, CD45RO-negative cells positively selected for CCR7, excluded terminally differentiated effector memory CD45RA+ cells. The sequencing sample was made of naive CD8+ T cells from PBMCs. The receptor source for this set is a man aged 18 to 35 in good health. Some clones in this sample may be carry-over from other donors' samples.

In this sample, this clone turned up once. The rearrangement uses TRBV29-1 and TRBJ2-5; weak D call: TRBD2 (5 bases). The CDR3 runs 17 residues. Germline assignment: CDR1 SQVTM and CDR2 ANQGSEA. Trimming cost V 6 bases and J 5 bases, with 28 bases left between them. As DNA, the CDR3 is TGCAGCGTCGCTTATCGAGAGGCTAGCCTAAAGCTGGAGACCCAGTACTTC. It codes for CSVAYREASLKLETQYF.

This chain links TRBV6-6 with TRBJ2-3; D may be TRBD1 (5 bases). The CDR3 runs 15 residues. Trimming left V 5 bases short and J 4 bases short, with 16 bases between. CDR1 and CDR2 (germline): MNHNY, SVGAGI (reference sequence). DNA for the CDR3: TGTGCCAGCAGTGACACCCAGGGTTGGGCAGATACGCAGTATTTT. Residues: CASSDTQGWADTQYF.

The chain carries TRBV27 and TRBJ2-7, with 8 nucleotides matching TRBD1. The CDR3 spans 17 residues. The V gene end was trimmed by 5 bases and the J gene end by 4 bases; junction bases not matched to a gene: 16. The V gene's germline CDR1 is MNHEY and CDR2 SMNVEV (reference sequence). DNA of the CDR3: TGTGCCAGCAGTCCCCCAGGACAGGGAGCCGCCGTTTACGAGCAGTACTTC. Amino acid sequence: CASSPPGQGAAVYEQYF.

The chain recombines TRBV5-4 with TRBJ1-1, with a possible D match to TRBD1 (6 bases). CDR3 size: 15 residues. Trimming took 0 bases from V and 1 from J, leaving 10 bases between them. Germline CDR1 and CDR2: SGHNT and YYREEE (reference sequence). In DNA form, the CDR3 reads TGTGCCAGCAGCTTGGGGACAGAGACGAACACTGAAGCTTTCTTT. This codes for CASSLGTETNTEAFF.

The V and J genes are TRBV9 and TRBJ2-7; maybe TRBD2 (6 bases). CDR3 length equals 15 residues. V lost 0 bases and J lost 3, with 13 bases in between. Germline V gene data show CDR1 as SGDLS and CDR2 as YYNGEE. The CDR3 region has the DNA TGTGCCAGCAGCGTAGGCTCGGGAGTGGACTACGAGCAGTACTTC. It specifies CASSVGSGVDYEQYF.

This chain joins TRBV23-1 and TRBJ2-3; D is possibly TRBD1 (6 bases). TRBV23-1 falls under the ORF class, with uncertain function. This CDR3 comprises 13 residues. Trimming removed 6 bases from V and 4 bases from J, with 11 bases in between. CDR3 in DNA: TGCGCCAGCAGAGAACAGGGTTCAGATACGCAGTATTTT. Translating gives CASREQGSDTQYF.

The chain is built from TRBV7-9 and TRBJ1-2; unclear D gene. Looked up from germline, CDR1 is SEHNR and CDR2 is FQNEAQ (reference sequence). Trimming removed 3 bases at V and 6 bases at J, with 17 bases between. The CDR3 runs to 15 residues. The CDR3 sequence: CASSLGNPRFDGYTF. The DNA for the CDR3 is TGTGCCAGCAGCTTGGGCAATCCAAGGTTTGATGGCTACACCTTC.

This chain links TRBV27 with TRBJ2-7, with TRBD2 matching 7 bases. V was clipped by 3 bases and J by 3 bases; unmatched bases: 8. The CDR3 consists of 15 residues. The germline CDR1 and CDR2 sequences are MNHEY and SMNVEV (reference sequence). CDR3 sequence: CASSFALAANYEQYF. The CDR3, as DNA: TGTGCCAGCAGTTTTGCGCTAGCGGCTAACTACGAGCAGTACTTC.

The rearrangement links TRBV6-6 to TRBJ2-1; the match to TRBD2 covers 8 bases. CDR1 and CDR2 from the germline V gene are MNHNY and SVGAGI (reference sequence). Trimming removed 5 bases from V and 3 bases from J; junction bases left unmatched: 9. The CDR3 covers 16 residues. CDR3 DNA sequence: TGTGCCAGCAGTGGACGGGTAGCGGGAATCTACAATGAGCAGTTCTTC. As protein: CASSGRVAGIYNEQFF.